The 21 T cell receptor beta chains presented below share a single source sample, sequenced in a study of cytomegalovirus exposure and HLA in healthy donors. The study ran its PCR with 60 Vbeta and 13 Jbeta primers. Repertoires were generated with immunoSEQ multiplex PCR, while TCRdb's copy carries only in-frame clones and drops some. Here the sample table reports under 65,000 clones. The material sequenced was PBMCs. Receptors originate from a woman aged 25 to 39 in good health and CMV-seropositive.

Remarks on this clone: This same CDR3 is encoded by further DNA sequences in the sample. The genes are TRBV29-1 and TRBJ1-1, with 10 bases fitting TRBD1. V gave up 7 bases and J gave up 5 bases; unmatched junction bases: 4. This CDR3 spans 12 amino acids. Per the germline V gene, CDR1 is SQVTM and CDR2 is ANQGSEA. The CDR3 DNA follows: TGCAGCGCCAGGACAGGGGGAACTGAAGCTTTCTTT. This gives the protein CSARTGGTEAFF.

V gene TRBV7-6 combines with J gene TRBJ1-2; 7 nucleotides match TRBD1. CDR1 is SGHVS, CDR2 FNYEAQ, per germline. The CDR3 runs to 14 residues. J gave up 3 bases and V 4 bases, and 5 bases lay outside the gene matches. The CDR3 loop is CASSSEQGYYGYTF. The CDR3, as DNA: TGTGCCAGCAGCTCGGAACAGGGGTACTATGGCTACACCTTC. The full variable domain, in which reference TRBV7-6 and TRBJ1-2 provide the parts outside the CDR3, is GAGVSQSPRYKVTKRGQDVALRCDPISGHVSLYWYRQALGQGPEFLTYFNYEAQQDKSGLPNDRFSAERPEGSISTLTIQRTEQRDSAMYRCASSSEQGYYGYTFGSGTRLTVV.

CDR3 protein: CASSPGVLSGQETQYF. The CDR3 coding sequence is TGCGCCAGCAGCCCTGGGGTCCTAAGCGGACAAGAGACCCAGTACTTC. The V call is TRBV5-1, the J call TRBJ2-5, with D tentatively TRBD2 (5 bases). The CDR3 extends over 16 amino acids. CDR1 and CDR2 (germline): SGHRS, YFSETQ. The V gene lost 4 bases and the J gene lost 2 bases, with 18 bases spanning the gap. Full variable domain (rest looked up from reference TRBV5-1 and TRBJ2-5): KAGVTQTPRYLIKTRGQQVTLSCSPISGHRSVSWYQQTPGQGLQFLFEYFSETQRNKGNFPGRFSGRQFSNSRSEMNVSTLELGDSALYLCASSPGVLSGQETQYFGPGTRLLVL.

The rearrangement links TRBV5-6 to TRBJ2-1; 7 bases match TRBD2. Trimming took 0 bases from V and 13 from J; bases not matched to a gene: 16. The CDR3 has 16 residues. Germline-derived CDR1 and CDR2 are SGHDT and YYEEEE. CDR3 in amino acids: CASSLGGLGGGAGQFF. CDR3 DNA sequence: TGTGCCAGCAGCTTGGGAGGCCTGGGGGGAGGGGCGGGCCAGTTCTTC.

This chain connects TRBV6-1 to TRBJ2-2, with D perhaps TRBD1 (5 bases). Looked up from germline, CDR1 is MNHNS and CDR2 is SASEGT. V dropped 1 base and J dropped 3 bases, with 6 bases sitting between them. The CDR3 loop spans 14 amino acids. The CDR3 DNA follows: TGTGCCAGCAGTGAAGTAGGGGACACCGGGGAGCTGTTTTTT. It specifies CASSEVGDTGELFF.

The chain combines TRBV7-6 with TRBJ2-1; 11 bases line up with TRBD1. Germline CDR1 reads SGHVS; CDR2 reads FNYEAQ. The CDR3 is made up of 15 amino acids. The junction had 9 bases not matched to a gene; V was cut back by 5 bases and J by 9 bases. DNA for the CDR3: TGTGCCAGCAGCCCCGGGACAGGGGGATTCGGTGAGCAGTTCTTC. Protein product: CASSPGTGGFGEQFF.

In DNA, the CDR3 is TGTGCCAGCAGTTTTTTCATTGACAGGGTAAAAGGAACCCAGTACTTC. It codes for CASSFFIDRVKGTQYF. The rearrangement links TRBV5-6 to TRBJ2-5; 7 nucleotides line up with TRBD1. V lost 5 bases to trimming and J lost 8 bases; unmatched junction nucleotides: 18. Germline assignment: CDR1 SGHDT and CDR2 YYEEEE. This CDR3 spans 16 amino acids.

This chain's CDR3 is CASSQGVGGGAPETQYF. The DNA of the CDR3 is TGCGCCAGCAGCCAAGGGGTTGGAGGGGGGGCCCCAGAGACCCAGTACTTC. This chain joins TRBV4-1 and TRBJ2-5; weak D call: TRBD2 (7 bases). CDR3 length: 17 amino acids. Germline loops: CDR1 MGHRA, CDR2 YSYEKL. The germline V and J ends were trimmed by 1 base and 4 bases, with 19 bases remaining between them.

The rearrangement joins TRBV19 to TRBJ1-1; D may be TRBD1 (6 bases). The V gene lost 1 base and the J gene lost 0 bases, with 6 bases spanning the gap. Germline V CDR1 and CDR2: LNHDA, SQIVND (reference sequence). This CDR3 spans 14 amino acids. The CDR3 reads CASSIGQVNTEAFF. The CDR3 DNA sequence: TGTGCCAGTAGTATAGGACAGGTGAACACTGAAGCTTTCTTT.

The V call is TRBV10-2, the J call TRBJ1-6; 7 nucleotides match TRBD1. CDR1 WSHSY and CDR2 SAAADI come from the germline V gene. V gave up 4 bases and J gave up 10 bases; unmatched junction bases: 7. The CDR3 totals 14 residues. CDR3 sequence (DNA): TGCGCCAGCAGTGGAACAGGGGTCGGATCACCCCTCCACTTT. Translating it yields CASSGTGVGSPLHF.

The V call is TRBV5-6, the J call TRBJ1-5; a weak D match, TRBD1 (5 bases). V lost 2 bases and J lost 5, with 11 bases in between. The CDR3 is 14 residues long. CDR1 SGHDT and CDR2 YYEEEE come from the germline V gene. The CDR3 DNA sequence: TGTGCCAGCAGCTTCAGGGCTGGTCATCAGCCCCAGCATTTT. This gives the protein CASSFRAGHQPQHF. Drawing the rest from reference TRBV5-6 and TRBJ1-5, the complete variable domain is DAGVTQSPTHLIKTRGQQVTLRCSPKSGHDTVSWYQQALGQGPQFIFQYYEEEERQRGNFPDRFSGHQFPNYSSELNVNALLLGDSALYLCASSFRAGHQPQHFGDGTRLSIL.

V gene TRBV2 combines with J gene TRBJ2-7; D is undetermined. Germline values: CDR1 SNHLY, CDR2 FYNNEI. Trimming removed 6 bases from V and 3 bases from J, with 3 bases in between. CDR3 size: 10 residues. The CDR3 nucleotides are TGTGCCAGCAGCGTCTACGAGCAGTACTTC. Protein: CASSVYEQYF. The variable domain in full, completed from reference TRBV2 and TRBJ2-7, reads EPEVTQTPSHQVTQMGQEVILRCVPISNHLYFYWYRQILGQKVEFLVSFYNNEISEKSEIFDDQFSVERPDGSNFTLKIRSTKLEDSAMYFCASSVYEQYFGPGTRLTVT.

The V call is TRBV6-1, the J call TRBJ1-5, with D unclear. CDR1 MNHNS and CDR2 SASEGT come from the germline V gene. The CDR3 totals 12 residues. V lost 1 base to trimming and J lost 7 bases, with 5 bases between them. The CDR3, as DNA: TGTGCCAGCAGTGAAGTGGCCCAGCCCCAGCATTTT. This translates into CASSEVAQPQHF.

J is TRBJ2-3 and V is TRBV13; 8 nucleotides agree with TRBD1. The V gene's germline CDR1 is PRHDT and CDR2 FYEKMQ (reference sequence). The CDR3 covers 16 residues. Germline trimming cut 6 bases from V and 1 base from J; bases unmatched to any gene: 9. In DNA, the CDR3 is TGTGCCAGCAGTTTGGGACAGGAAGAGCGCACAGATACGCAGTATTTT. Translated: CASSLGQEERTDTQYF.

The gene calls are TRBV14 and TRBJ2-3; maybe TRBD1 (5 bases). Germline lookup yields CDR1 SGHDN and CDR2 FVKESK. CDR3 length equals 18 residues. Trimming took 3 bases from V and 0 from J, leaving 19 bases between them. The CDR3 region is CASSQSFRDKASTDTQYF. The CDR3 DNA follows: TGTGCCAGCAGCCAGTCCTTCAGGGATAAAGCTAGCACAGATACGCAGTATTTT.

The chain joins TRBV6-4 to TRBJ1-2; a possible D gene is TRBD1 (6 bases). CDR1 and CDR2 from the germline V gene are MRHNA and SNTAGT. V shed 2 bases and J shed 7 bases, with 11 bases lying between them. This CDR3 is built from 13 residues. This CDR3 reads CASSDGRGGGYTF. The CDR3 DNA sequence: TGTGCCAGCAGTGACGGGCGAGGGGGTGGCTACACCTTC.

The chain couples TRBV6-1 to TRBJ1-2, with TRBD1 matching 8 bases. V shed 5 bases and J 8 bases; nucleotides not matched to a gene: 10. This CDR3 is 14 amino acids long. Germline values: CDR1 MNHNS, CDR2 SASEGT. CDR3 bases: TGTGCCAGCAGTCATACCGGACAGGGTCAAGGCTACACCTTC. This codes for CASSHTGQGQGYTF.

The rearrangement uses TRBV30 and TRBJ1-1, with no clear D. Trimming shortened V by 6 bases and J by 2 bases, and 13 bases separated the two germline ends. Germline-derived CDR1 and CDR2 are GTSNPN and SVGIG (reference sequence). The CDR3 loop spans 13 amino acids. The CDR3 is CACPRRGNTEAFF. The CDR3 DNA reads TGTGCCTGTCCACGGCGGGGAAACACTGAAGCTTTCTTT.

This chain uses TRBV29-1 with TRBJ1-1, with D possibly TRBD1 on 5 matching bases. This CDR3 contains 13 residues. Trimming left V 0 bases short and J 4 bases short, with 9 bases between. CDR1 is SQVTM, CDR2 ANQGSEA, per germline. DNA of the CDR3: TGCAGCGTTGAAGAGGGGGGATCCACTGAAGCTTTCTTT. This sequence encodes CSVEEGGSTEAFF.

The V call is TRBV6-5, the J call TRBJ2-7; 10 bases line up with TRBD1. In germline, CDR1 is MNHEY, CDR2 SVGAGI. This CDR3 contains 12 residues. Trimming removed 8 bases from V and 3 bases from J; junction bases left unmatched: 1. CDR3 sequence (DNA): TGTGCCAGCGGGGACAGGGGCTACGAGCAGTACTTC. Translated, it gives CASGDRGYEQYF.

Note on this clone: The same CDR3 also results from other DNA sequences found in this sample. The chain carries TRBV9 and TRBJ2-7; D is undetermined. Looked up from germline, CDR1 is SGDLS and CDR2 is YYNGEE. There are 13 residues in the CDR3. The V end was cut by 0 bases, the J end by 4 bases, with 8 bases between. The CDR3 here is CASSVDSSYEQYF. The CDR3 DNA reads as TGTGCCAGCAGCGTAGATTCCAGTTACGAGCAGTACTTC.